These T cell receptor beta chains were read from a single sample in a study of cytomegalovirus exposure and HLA in healthy donors. The data were produced by immunoSEQ multiplex PCR, yet TCRdb's version contains in-frame clones alone and is incomplete. The sample records roughly 130,000 clones, about 63% being singletons. Sequenced material: PBMCs. The receptors here all came from a man aged 25-40 years in good health and CMV-seropositive. The conserved cysteine and the conserved F or W are not part of the CDR3 here.

j_call v_call cdr3_aa
TRBJ2-1 TRBV15 ATSRGSPRGIDNEQF
TRBJ1-2 TRBV28 ASTPGFYGYT
TRBJ1-3 TRBV20-1 SAPQGNTIY
TRBJ2-2 TRBV19 ASSGTPNTGELF
TRBJ2-3 TRBV5-4 ASSAGAGDTQY
TRBJ2-3 TRBV18 ASSPGQVNTDTQY
TRBJ2-7 TRBV29-1 SVAGRKGTSGAPYEQY
TRBJ2-5 TRBV10-3 AISERLAGGKGQETQY
TRBJ1-1 TRBV28 ASIFKPGQGTEAF
TRBJ1-1 TRBV18 ASSPARGHTEAF
TRBJ2-1 TRBV7-2 ASSLQRLYGNEQF
TRBJ2-2 TRBV25-1 ASRDDRGEIGELF
TRBJ2-1 TRBV2 AKEGQGNEQF
TRBJ2-7 TRBV7-2 ASSLVGPGSYEQY
TRBJ1-2 TRBV25-1 ASRTEGGFGYT
TRBJ2-5 TRBV11-3 ASSSAGTGRKETQY
TRBJ2-3 TRBV5-6 ASSPGNTDTQY
TRBJ1-3 TRBV5-6 ASSLFFSGNTIY
TRBJ1-3 TRBV30 AWSVSGLQAGNTIY
TRBJ1-2 TRBV19 ASSPLLTDLSDGYT
TRBJ2-7 TRBV19 ASSIDGAQTIYEQY
TRBJ1-2 TRBV7-9 SSSSGQGAGYT
TRBJ2-1 TRBV5-1 ASSLAGTSGSHEQF